The next 20 T cell receptor beta chains were all read from a single sample in a study of T cell changes during pregnancy in multiple sclerosis. Here immunoSEQ multiplex PCR was the method, and the copy in TCRdb shows in-frame clones only, minus some. The sample has some 38,000 clones; approximately 90% are singletons. The sequencing used CD4+ T cells from peripheral blood mononuclear cells, collected in the third trimester of pregnancy. The receptors shown here come from a female donor in good health, enrolled as a control in a pregnancy study.

V usage is TRBV12-5 and J usage is TRBJ2-7, with D maybe TRBD1 (6 bases). Looked up from germline, CDR1 is LGHNT and CDR2 is FRNRAP. CDR3 length: 17 amino acids. Trimming removed 3 bases from V and 1 base from J, with 19 bases in between. The CDR3 sequence: CASGLPSTGTLSYEQYF. CDR3 bases: TGTGCTAGTGGTTTACCTTCGACAGGCACCCTATCCTACGAGCAGTACTTC.

V and J are TRBV5-1 and TRBJ2-5; D is undetermined. V lost 2 bases and J 3 bases, leaving 8 bases between the germline ends. CDR1 and CDR2 (germline): SGHRS, YFSETQ. CDR3 length: 13 amino acids. The CDR3 DNA reads TGCGCCAGCAGCTTTGGGCAGAAAGAGACCCAGTACTTC. Residues: CASSFGQKETQYF.

V is TRBV7-9 and J is TRBJ2-7, with a possible D match to TRBD2 (6 bases). V was pared by 5 bases and J by 3 bases, with 17 bases between. Germline V gene lookup returns CDR1 SEHNR and CDR2 FQNEAQ (reference sequence). The CDR3 totals 15 residues. The CDR3 sequence: CASSPSGRPNYEQYF. In DNA form, the CDR3 reads TGTGCCAGCAGCCCCAGCGGGCGGCCTAACTACGAGCAGTACTTC.

V usage is TRBV11-2 and J usage is TRBJ2-4, with D possibly TRBD2 on 6 matching bases. The V end lost 5 bases, the J end lost 0 bases, and 11 bases lay between the germline ends. CDR3 size: 15 residues. Germline CDR1 is SGHAT and CDR2 is FQNNGV. The CDR3, as DNA: TGTGCCAGCAGCCATAGCGGAGTAGCCAAAAACATTCAGTACTTC. Its translation: CASSHSGVAKNIQYF.

The chain uses TRBV7-9 and TRBJ1-2; weak D call: TRBD1 (6 bases). Germline V gives CDR1 SEHNR, CDR2 FQNEAQ (reference sequence). V dropped 3 bases and J dropped 6 bases, with 20 bases sitting between them. The CDR3 loop spans 16 amino acids. DNA for the CDR3: TGTGCCAGCAGCTTTTATTTGACGCGACAGGAACATGGCTACACCTTC. Translated, it gives CASSFYLTRQEHGYTF.

The chain has TRBV30 and TRBJ1-3, with 12 nucleotides matching TRBD1. The germline gives CDR1 GTSNPN, CDR2 SVGIG (reference sequence). Losses at the gene ends were 3 bases for V and 7 bases for J; bases not matched to a gene: 4. The CDR3 covers 14 residues. CDR3 residues: CAWRAGQGANTIYF. CDR3 bases: TGTGCCTGGAGGGCGGGACAGGGGGCGAACACCATATATTTT.

The chain uses TRBV28 and TRBJ1-1, with D uncertain. V was pared by 7 bases and J by 5 bases, with 17 bases between. The CDR3 covers 14 residues. Germline assignment: CDR1 MDHEN and CDR2 SYDVKM. Here the CDR3 reads CASTRGGSSTEAFF. Here the CDR3 DNA reads TGTGCCAGCACCCGAGGAGGTTCGAGTACTGAAGCTTTCTTT.

The chain couples TRBV7-9 to TRBJ2-7; 9 nucleotides agree with TRBD1. With 5 bases clipped from V and 5 bases from J, the junction kept 10 bases outside the gene matches. The CDR3 is made up of 15 amino acids. Germline V CDR1 and CDR2: SEHNR, FQNEAQ (reference sequence). CDR3 protein: CASSPTGQGFNEQYF. DNA for the CDR3: TGTGCCAGCAGCCCCACGGGACAGGGTTTCAACGAGCAGTACTTC.

V usage is TRBV7-9 and J usage is TRBJ2-3, with a possible D match to TRBD1 (6 bases). This CDR3 has 18 residues. V lost 4 bases to trimming and J lost 1 base, with 21 bases between them. Germline CDR1 SEHNR, CDR2 FQNEAQ (reference sequence). The CDR3 nucleotides read TGTGCCAGCAGCTCTCAGGGGAAGGGGTCCTGGGGCACAGATACGCAGTATTTT. Its protein product is CASSSQGKGSWGTDTQYF.

The rearrangement joins TRBV19 to TRBJ2-7; 12 nucleotides line up with TRBD2. CDR1 and CDR2 from the germline V gene are LNHDA and SQIVND (reference sequence). The CDR3 runs to 15 residues. Trimming took 3 bases from V and 4 from J; bases not matched to a gene: 4. CDR3 sequence (DNA): TGTGCCAGTAGTATTGGACTAGCGGGAACTTACGAGCAGTACTTC. This codes for CASSIGLAGTYEQYF.

V gene TRBV6-1 combines with J gene TRBJ1-2, with D perhaps matching TRBD1 (6 bases). CDR1 MNHNS and CDR2 SASEGT come from the germline V gene. There are 15 residues in the CDR3. V was cut by 5 bases and J by 4 bases, with 17 bases left in between. The DNA of the CDR3 is TGTGCCAGCAGTACCATGACAGGCGGACTCTATGGCTACACCTTC. This translates into CASSTMTGGLYGYTF.

Regarding this clone: One end of the junction varies from germline; a read error may be responsible. The chain is built from TRBV10-3 and TRBJ2-1; 8 bases fit TRBD2. The germline V gene encodes CDR1 ENHRY and CDR2 SYGVKD. The CDR3 consists of 13 residues. The CDR3 bases are TGTGCCGTCAGCGGGAGCTCCTACAATGAGCAGTTCTTC. Translation: CAVSGSSYNEQFF.

The V gene is TRBV10-3, the J gene TRBJ1-2; 7 bases are shared with TRBD1. V shed 2 bases, J shed 4 bases, and the junction held 4 bases outside the gene matches. Germline-derived CDR1 and CDR2 are ENHRY and SYGVKD. The CDR3 runs 14 residues. The CDR3 DNA sequence: TGTGCCATCAGTGAGCGGGACAGCCGCTATGGCTACACCTTC. This translates into CAISERDSRYGYTF.

The chain joins TRBV2 to TRBJ1-3; D ambiguous. Trimming removed 3 bases from V and 9 bases from J, with 9 bases in between. CDR3 length: 12 amino acids. Germline-derived CDR1 and CDR2 are SNHLY and FYNNEI. The CDR3 region is CASSEGGATIYF. CDR3 DNA: TGTGCCAGCAGTGAGGGTGGAGCCACCATATATTTT.

The chain is built from TRBV10-3 and TRBJ2-1; 12 nucleotides match TRBD2. The germline V gene has CDR1 ENHRY and CDR2 SYGVKD. The CDR3 is made up of 14 amino acids. Trimming took 8 bases from V and 1 from J; bases not matched to a gene: 0. The CDR3 spells CAILAGGSYNEQFF. For the CDR3, the DNA is TGTGCCATCCTAGCGGGAGGGTCCTACAATGAGCAGTTCTTC.

The CDR3 is CASSQRDSRLSNQPQHF. CDR3 in DNA: TGTGCCAGCAGCCAAAGGGACAGTCGCCTTAGCAATCAGCCCCAGCATTTT. V gene TRBV7-2 combines with J gene TRBJ1-5; 7 bases match TRBD1. Trimming took 5 bases from V and 0 from J; bases not matched to a gene: 10. The CDR3 contains 17 residues. From germline, CDR1 is SGHTA and CDR2 FQGNSA.

A single count supports this clone. The CDR3 is CASSSVGISYNEQFF. In DNA, the CDR3 is TGTGCCAGCAGTTCTGTCGGGATCTCCTACAATGAGCAGTTCTTC. The rearrangement links TRBV7-3 to TRBJ2-1, with D possibly being TRBD2 (5 bases). CDR1 and CDR2 from the germline V gene are SGHTA and FQGTGA. V was trimmed by 6 bases and J by 0 bases, leaving 12 bases between them. This CDR3 contains 15 residues. Full variable domain (outside the CDR3, taken from reference TRBV7-3 and TRBJ2-1): GAGVSQTPSNKVTEKGKYVELRCDPISGHTALYWYRQSLGQGPEFLIYFQGTGAADDSGLPNDRFFAVRPEGSVSTLKIQRTERGDSAVYLCASSSVGISYNEQFFGPGTRLTVL.

This rearrangement joins TRBV30 to TRBJ2-3; TRBD2 might be the D (5 bases). Germline CDR1 reads GTSNPN; CDR2 reads SVGIG (reference sequence). The CDR3 has 11 residues. Trimming took off 3 bases at V and 6 bases at J, with 7 bases between the two ends. The CDR3 DNA reads TGTGCCTGGAGCCCGGGGGATACGCAGTATTTT. It codes for CAWSPGDTQYF.

The chain carries TRBV6-5 and TRBJ2-5; 12 positions match TRBD2. The J call is uncertain, as TRBJ2-7 better fits the DNA end. Germline V lookup: CDR1 MNHEY, CDR2 SVGAGI. This CDR3 has 15 residues. CDR3: CASSYQTSGGYEQYF. CDR3 coding DNA: TGTGCCAGCAGTTACCAGACTAGCGGGGGTTACGAGCAGTACTTC.

The chain links TRBV30 to TRBJ1-5; TRBD1 might be the D (6 bases). V was cut by 2 bases and J by 5 bases, with 16 bases left in between. Germline CDR1 is GTSNPN and CDR2 is SVGIG (reference sequence). The CDR3 has 15 residues. CDR3 nucleotide sequence: TGTGCCTGGAGTCCACCCGACAGGTTCGATCAGCCCCAGCATTTT. It is translated as CAWSPPDRFDQPQHF.